The clone carrying this T cell receptor beta chain was detected only a few times. Its target is not known. These data are taken from a study of regulatory T cells. Points from the study as a whole: Patient CD8+ T cells trended toward lower Shannon entropy than controls. Regulatory T cells showed the strongest V-J pair restriction and V/J gene skewing among patient repertoires.

Every patient with CD3G deficiency had evidence of autoimmunity. In germline, CDR1 is LGHNA, CDR2 YSLEER. The CDR3 has 19 residues. The J segment lost 1 base and the V segment lost 0 bases, leaving 14 bases of the junction unmatched. Primers: 52 TRBV forward and 13 TRBJ reverse. TCRdb's copy holds only in-frame clones and misses some; the assay was immunoSEQ multiplex PCR. The sample holds roughly 10,000 clones; around 82% are singletons and the top ten take about 10%. The genes are TRBV4-3 and TRBJ1-1; 7 bases map to TRBD1. This TCR was recovered from a person in their late teens or twenties with CD3G deficiency. Material: CD8+ T cells sorted from blood. CDR3 DNA: TGCGCCAGCAGCCAAGAGGAGAGGCGAAGAGACAGGGCGAACACTGAAGCTTTCTTT. Its protein product is CASSQEERRRDRANTEAFF.